This T cell receptor (beta chain) was profiled in a study of T cells in Graves' hyperthyroidism and ophthalmopathy. TCR beta CDR3 regions were amplified from RNA transcripts. The primer set for the first-round RT-PCR of the TCR CDR3 was HTBI. TCRdb analysed the multiplex PCR reads with MiXCR anew, one entry per CDR3 protein. The table shows 450,000 to 550,000 distinct CDR3 sequences, with approximately 24% occurring only once. Study findings and constraints: Researchers found most expanded thyroid clonotypes above 0.001 in blood as well. Before onset, ophthalmopathy was predicted by the model a median around 6 months earlier.

At least ten counts were recorded for this clonotype. Its antigen is unknown. Looked up from germline, CDR1 is SQVTM and CDR2 is ANQGSEA. The CDR3 loop spans 14 amino acids. V dropped 3 bases and J dropped 0 bases, with 6 bases sitting between them. The chain uses TRBV29-1 and TRBJ2-6, with D unresolved. The clonotype was recovered from a woman under 40 with Graves' ophthalmopathy. Sequencing was carried out using blood. The chain's CDR3 is CSVEENSGANVLTF. CDR3 coding DNA: TGCAGCGTTGAGGAGAACTCTGGGGCCAACGTCCTGACTTTC. The entire variable domain, with the rest obtained from reference TRBV29-1 and TRBJ2-6, is as follows: SAVISQKPSRDICQRGTSLTIQCQVDSQVTMMFWYRQQPGQSLTLIATANQGSEATYESGFVIDKFPISRPNLTFSTLTVSNMSPEDSSIYLCSVEENSGANVLTFGAGSRLTVL.